The subject of this entry is one T cell receptor beta chain. Its antigen is unidentified. This sample stems from a study of beta chain features in type 1 diabetes. Germline V gives CDR1 LNHDA, CDR2 SQIVND (reference sequence). This CDR3 region has 11 residues. The V end was cut by 10 bases, the J end by 3 bases, with 7 bases between. Every isolated RNA sample was fully reverse transcribed, so sequencing captured expressed TCRB transcripts. The assay was immunoSEQ multiplex PCR, and TCRdb's table has in-frame clones only and misses some. The sample lists under 450,000 clones, about 14% occurring once. Overall study results and limits: Researchers reported that naive, central memory and Treg TCRB repertoires appeared more similar in patients than in healthy donors.

This receptor was taken from a man younger than 40 in good health. The V gene is TRBV19, the J gene TRBJ1-3; D is unclear. Sequencing used naive CD4+ T cells from blood. CDR3 in DNA: TGTGCCACTGAAGTTGGAAACACCATATATTTT. Residues: CATEVGNTIYF. Supplemented by reference TRBV19 and TRBJ1-3, the full variable domain reads DGGITQSPKYLFRKEGQNVTLSCEQNLNHDAMYWYRQDPGQGLRLIYYSQIVNDFQKGDIAEGYSVSREKKESFPLTVTSAQKNPTAFYLCATEVGNTIYFGEGSWLTVV.